This TCR beta chain was obtained from a study of shared clonotypes between healthy human individuals. This clone was recorded only once. Clones were read by immunoSEQ multiplex PCR, and TCRdb kept only the in-frame ones, dropping some. The sample shows 1,400,000 or so clones, 98% of them seen only once. With V trimmed by 6 bases and J by 0 bases, 12 bases remained unmatched. Looked up from germline, CDR1 is MNHEY and CDR2 is SMNVEV (reference sequence). The CDR3 consists of 19 residues. The rearrangement links TRBV27 to TRBJ2-6; 9 nucleotides line up with TRBD1. The source is a man between 25 and 39 years old in good health. The sample comprised naive CD4+ T cells sorted from blood. Subset in this sample: CD45RA+ positively selected. CDR3 coding DNA: TGTGCCAGCAGGATGGACTCCGGGACAGGGTACTCTGGGGCCAACGTCCTGACTTTC. It yields the protein CASRMDSGTGYSGANVLTF.